The TCR beta chain described here comes from a study of CD8 T cells in Susac syndrome. There are 15 residues in the CDR3. V was cut by 0 bases and J by 4 bases, with 10 bases left in between. The germline gives CDR1 SGHVS, CDR2 FQNEAQ. RNA, at about 0.5 to 1 ug, was reverse transcribed with random hexamers. Amplification of TCR beta CDR3 across 54 Vbeta and 13 Jbeta was performed with immunoSEQ multiplex PCR. Each CDR3 protein gets one entry after TCRdb re-called the immunoSEQ multiplex PCR reads with MiXCR. There are about 300,000 distinct CDR3 sequences in the sample; 75% to 90% occur only once, and around 0.18% lies in the top ten.

The rearrangement links TRBV7-8 to TRBJ1-5; D unresolved. Sequenced input: CD8+ T cells from PBMCs. The source of this sequence is a human donor with multiple sclerosis. The DNA for the CDR3 is TGTGCCAGCAGCTTAGCCTTACCAGTGAATCAGCCCCAGCATTTT. Translation gives CASSLALPVNQPQHF.